This TCR beta chain was obtained from a study of shared clonotypes between healthy human individuals. For the study at large: Ranging from 18 to 49 in age, donors were a couple of women and a few men.

Germline V gene data show CDR1 as KGHSH and CDR2 as LQKENI. This CDR3 has 16 residues. The V segment lost 5 bases and the J segment 4 bases; nucleotides outside the gene matches: 8. The protocol was immunoSEQ multiplex PCR, while the TCRdb copy is restricted to in-frame clones and leaves out a portion. The sample has some 490,000 clones; roughly 80% are singletons. This clone showed up just once. The study enrolled healthy HIV-negative adults without recent acute infections or vaccinations as donors. Donors, without exception, were Caucasian adults residing in Nashville, Tennessee. Genomic DNA, for the unsorted samples, came from 80 million to 100 million PBMCs.

The chain employs TRBV18 and TRBJ2-3, with 11 bases that match TRBD2. Input material: PBMCs. The sequence derives from a woman between 35 and 50 years old in good health. Some clones in this sample may be carry-over from other donors' samples. CDR3 coding DNA: TGTGCCAGCTCAGAAGAACTAGCGGGAGCAGCAGATACGCAGTATTTT. Amino acid sequence: CASSEELAGAADTQYF. The entire variable domain, with the rest obtained from reference TRBV18 and TRBJ2-3, is as follows: NAGVMQNPRHLVRRRGQEARLRCSPMKGHSHVYWYRQLPEEGLKFMVYLQKENIIDESGMPKERFSAEFPKEGPSILRIQQVVRGDSAAYFCASSEELAGAADTQYFGPGTRLTVL.